Listed below are T cell receptor beta chains from one sample, sequenced in a study of graft-versus-host responses after intestinal transplantation. TCRdb's copy holds only in-frame clones and misses some; the assay was immunoSEQ multiplex PCR. In the table there are 40,000 to 55,000 clones, around 96% of which are singletons. These receptors have no known antigen. The sample consisted of unstimulated CD8+ T cells sorted from spleen or lymph node cells, taken before transplant. Every receptor here comes from a human donor who was the organ donor for an intestinal transplant. CDR3s include the opening cysteine and the closing phenylalanine or tryptophan.

j_gene: TRBJ2-2; v_gene: TRBV4-1; CDR3aa: CASSRENGELFF
j_gene: TRBJ1-1; v_gene: TRBV10-2; CDR3aa: CASSETTWGNTEAFF
j_gene: TRBJ2-2; v_gene: TRBV27; CDR3aa: CASSRVYGVQTGELFF
j_gene: TRBJ2-7; v_gene: TRBV6-5; CDR3aa: CASSPGQGGHEQYF
j_gene: TRBJ1-1; v_gene: TRBV4-1; CDR3aa: CASRDGLGGEAFF
j_gene: TRBJ1-2; v_gene: TRBV10-3; CDR3aa: CAIRSGGNYGYTF
j_gene: TRBJ1-1; v_gene: TRBV5-1; CDR3aa: CASSLDGVSAAEAFF
j_gene: TRBJ1-6; v_gene: TRBV4-2; CDR3aa: CASSPADSFYNSPLHF
j_gene: TRBJ2-3; v_gene: TRBV7-3; CDR3aa: CASSLVGGVITDTQYF
j_gene: TRBJ2-3; v_gene: TRBV4-2; CDR3aa: CASSHETSGSTDTQYF
j_gene: TRBJ1-2; v_gene: TRBV7-3; CDR3aa: CASSVDGGSYGYTF
j_gene: TRBJ1-1; v_gene: TRBV5-8; CDR3aa: CASSFLRTRGEAFF
j_gene: TRBJ2-3; v_gene: TRBV11-3; CDR3aa: CASSPRGAGGPSDTQYF
j_gene: TRBJ2-6; v_gene: TRBV9; CDR3aa: CASSAHPRDSGANVLTF
j_gene: TRBJ2-1; v_gene: TRBV6-1; CDR3aa: CASRPKGSNEQFF
j_gene: TRBJ2-3; v_gene: TRBV5-1; CDR3aa: CASSLSGGAPDTQYF
j_gene: NA; v_gene: TRBV19; CDR3aa: CASSITVTGMMHEQYF
j_gene: TRBJ2-7; v_gene: TRBV5-1; CDR3aa: CASSLIGTGAYEQYF
j_gene: TRBJ1-5; v_gene: TRBV21-1; CDR3aa: CASSKVRDQPQHF
j_gene: TRBJ1-1; v_gene: TRBV4-3; CDR3aa: CASSQDDGTVNTEAFF
j_gene: TRBJ1-2; v_gene: TRBV30; CDR3aa: CAWSAGDYGYTF
j_gene: TRBJ2-7; v_gene: TRBV2; CDR3aa: CASSDGGGGQYEQYF
j_gene: TRBJ2-7; v_gene: TRBV27; CDR3aa: CASGRRGSYEQYF
j_gene: TRBJ2-2; v_gene: TRBV19; CDR3aa: CASSMPEAAGELFF
j_gene: TRBJ2-7; v_gene: TRBV7-8; CDR3aa: CASSLFRGSPYEQYF
j_gene: TRBJ1-1; v_gene: TRBV19; CDR3aa: CASTIGGGGTEAFF
j_gene: TRBJ2-7; v_gene: TRBV10-3; CDR3aa: CAIKPGQTYEQYF
j_gene: TRBJ1-5; v_gene: TRBV12-5; CDR3aa: CASGLVPTGRDQPQHF
j_gene: TRBJ1-2; v_gene: TRBV4-3; CDR3aa: CASSQVGTEENYGYTF
j_gene: TRBJ2-7; v_gene: TRBV27; CDR3aa: CASSYSSGVGEQYF
j_gene: TRBJ2-2; v_gene: TRBV2; CDR3aa: CASSLLTGTDTGELFF
j_gene: TRBJ1-5; v_gene: TRBV9; CDR3aa: CASSEADGTAQHF
j_gene: TRBJ1-1; v_gene: TRBV28; CDR3aa: CASIPMDGTEAFF
j_gene: TRBJ2-7; v_gene: TRBV11-2; CDR3aa: CASSLAATSYEQYF
j_gene: TRBJ1-1; v_gene: TRBV4-1; CDR3aa: CASSQSEGRTEAFF
j_gene: TRBJ2-1; v_gene: TRBV27; CDR3aa: CASSYAWGGYNEQFF
j_gene: TRBJ2-2; v_gene: TRBV9; CDR3aa: CASSVGRGGSTGELFF
j_gene: TRBJ1-1; v_gene: TRBV9; CDR3aa: CASSGGGLTEAFF
j_gene: TRBJ1-5; v_gene: TRBV7-9; CDR3aa: CASSYSGDQPQHF
j_gene: TRBJ1-1; v_gene: TRBV5-4; CDR3aa: CASSLGELTERGNTEAFF
j_gene: TRBJ2-6; v_gene: TRBV9; CDR3aa: CASSVSGLVSSGANVLTF
j_gene: TRBJ1-5; v_gene: TRBV4-2; CDR3aa: CASSQGINQPQHF
j_gene: TRBJ2-7; v_gene: TRBV12-5; CDR3aa: CASGTTGAGVGEQYF
j_gene: TRBJ1-4; v_gene: TRBV9; CDR3aa: CASSVGGDEKLFF
j_gene: TRBJ1-1; v_gene: TRBV9; CDR3aa: CASSPTGTLYTEAFF
j_gene: TRBJ2-2; v_gene: TRBV30; CDR3aa: CAWSVHTGELFF
j_gene: TRBJ2-3; v_gene: TRBV28; CDR3aa: CASRPISGGALTDTQYF
j_gene: TRBJ2-7; v_gene: TRBV30; CDR3aa: CAWSGGANTYEQYF
j_gene: TRBJ1-6; v_gene: TRBV7-8; CDR3aa: CASSPRGPNSPLHF
j_gene: TRBJ1-6; v_gene: TRBV27; CDR3aa: CASSSVNYNSPLHF
j_gene: TRBJ1-2; v_gene: TRBV6-4; CDR3aa: CASSLWTGNYGYTF
j_gene: TRBJ2-7; v_gene: TRBV6-5; CDR3aa: CATSSRDNSYEQYF
j_gene: TRBJ2-7; v_gene: TRBV6-5; CDR3aa: CATRDRSLYEQYF
j_gene: TRBJ1-2; v_gene: TRBV27; CDR3aa: CASSRQGDYGYTF
j_gene: TRBJ2-7; v_gene: TRBV11-1; CDR3aa: CASSFTSGYEQYF